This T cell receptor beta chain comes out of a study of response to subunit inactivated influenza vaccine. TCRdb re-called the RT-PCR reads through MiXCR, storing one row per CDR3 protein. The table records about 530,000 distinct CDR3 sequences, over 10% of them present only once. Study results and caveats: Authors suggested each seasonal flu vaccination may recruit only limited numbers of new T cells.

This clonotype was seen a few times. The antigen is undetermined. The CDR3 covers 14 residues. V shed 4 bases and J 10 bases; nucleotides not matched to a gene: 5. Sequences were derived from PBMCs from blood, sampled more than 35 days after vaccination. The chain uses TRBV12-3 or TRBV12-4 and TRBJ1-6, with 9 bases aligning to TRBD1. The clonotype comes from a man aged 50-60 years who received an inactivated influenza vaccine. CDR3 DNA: TGTGCCAGCAGTTCCGGGACAGGGCACTCACCCCTCCACTTT. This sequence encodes CASSSGTGHSPLHF.